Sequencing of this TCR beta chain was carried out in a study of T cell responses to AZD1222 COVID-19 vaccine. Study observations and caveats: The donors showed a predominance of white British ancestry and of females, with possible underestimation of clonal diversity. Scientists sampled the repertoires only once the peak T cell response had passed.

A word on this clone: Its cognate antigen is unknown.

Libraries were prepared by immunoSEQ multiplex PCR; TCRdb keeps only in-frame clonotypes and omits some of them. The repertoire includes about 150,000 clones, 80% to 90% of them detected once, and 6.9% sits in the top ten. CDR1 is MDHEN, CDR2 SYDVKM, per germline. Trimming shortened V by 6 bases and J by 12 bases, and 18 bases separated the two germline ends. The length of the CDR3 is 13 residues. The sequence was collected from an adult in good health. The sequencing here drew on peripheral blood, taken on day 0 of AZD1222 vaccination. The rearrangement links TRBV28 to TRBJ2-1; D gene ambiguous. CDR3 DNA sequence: TGTGCCAGCAGCCCCCAGTCCCCCGGCTTGCAGTTCTTC. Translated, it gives CASSPQSPGLQFF.